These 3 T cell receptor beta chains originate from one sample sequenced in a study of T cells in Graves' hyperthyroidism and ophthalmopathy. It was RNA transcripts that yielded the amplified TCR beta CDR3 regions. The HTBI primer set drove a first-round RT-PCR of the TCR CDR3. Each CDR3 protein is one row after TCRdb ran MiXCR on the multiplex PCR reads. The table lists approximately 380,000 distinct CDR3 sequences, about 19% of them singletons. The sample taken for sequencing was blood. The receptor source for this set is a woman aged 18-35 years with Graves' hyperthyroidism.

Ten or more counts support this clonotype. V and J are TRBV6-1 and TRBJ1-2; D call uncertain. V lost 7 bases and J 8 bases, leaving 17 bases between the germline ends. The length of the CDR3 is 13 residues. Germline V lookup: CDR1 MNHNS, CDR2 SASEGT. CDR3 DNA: TGTGCCAGCACCCCCAGCCGTGTAGTAGGCTACACCTTC. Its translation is CASTPSRVVGYTF.

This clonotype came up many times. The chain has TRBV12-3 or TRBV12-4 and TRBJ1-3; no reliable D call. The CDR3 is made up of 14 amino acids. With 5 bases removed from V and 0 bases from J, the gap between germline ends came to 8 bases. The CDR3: CASSNRASGNTIYF. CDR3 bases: TGTGCCAGCAGTAATCGGGCCTCTGGAAACACCATATATTTT.

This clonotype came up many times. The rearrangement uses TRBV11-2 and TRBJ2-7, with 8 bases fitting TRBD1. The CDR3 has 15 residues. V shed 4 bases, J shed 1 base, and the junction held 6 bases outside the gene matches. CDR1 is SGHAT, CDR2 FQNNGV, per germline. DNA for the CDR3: TGTGCCAGCAGCTCGATTTGGGACAGGTCCTACGAGCAGTACTTC. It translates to CASSSIWDRSYEQYF. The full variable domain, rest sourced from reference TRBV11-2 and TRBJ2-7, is EAGVAQSPRYKIIEKRQSVAFWCNPISGHATLYWYQQILGQGPKLLIQFQNNGVVDDSQLPKDRFSAERLKGVDSTLKIQPAKLEDSAVYLCASSSIWDRSYEQYFGPGTRLTVT.